One and the same sample provided the 5 T cell receptor beta chains below, sequenced in a study of cytomegalovirus exposure and HLA in healthy donors. Primers for the PCR totalled 60 Vbeta and 13 Jbeta. The table came from immunoSEQ multiplex PCR; TCRdb's copy has only in-frame clones and leaves some out. Among 150,000 to 200,000 clones listed, nearly 80% were seen once. Sequenced sample: PBMCs. The receptors were sampled from a woman aged 40 to 55 in good health and CMV-seronegative.

The table lists this clone with a count of one. The gene calls are TRBV11-3 and TRBJ2-5; 15 bases match TRBD2. The CDR3 totals 16 residues. The junction had 5 bases not matched to a gene; V was cut back by 5 bases and J by 4 bases. The germline V gene has CDR1 SGHNT and CDR2 YENEEA. The CDR3 nucleotides read TGTGCCAGCAGCGAGGCGGGACTAGCGGGAGGAGAGACCCAGTACTTC. The encoded protein is CASSEAGLAGGETQYF.

The chain recombines TRBV19 with TRBJ2-7, with D possibly TRBD1 on 5 matching bases. The CDR3 covers 14 residues. Germline CDR1 LNHDA, CDR2 SQIVND (reference sequence). Trimming stripped 1 base from V and 2 bases from J, with 9 bases between. The DNA of the CDR3 is TGTGCCAGTAGTATAGCAGGGATTACCTACGAGCAGTACTTC. This translates into CASSIAGITYEQYF. Drawing the rest from reference TRBV19 and TRBJ2-7, the complete variable domain is DGGITQSPKYLFRKEGQNVTLSCEQNLNHDAMYWYRQDPGQGLRLIYYSQIVNDFQKGDIAEGYSVSREKKESFPLTVTSAQKNPTAFYLCASSIAGITYEQYFGPGTRLTVT.

This clone was seen only once. The V gene is TRBV6-4, the J gene TRBJ2-1; D possibly corresponds to TRBD1 (6 bases). Per the germline V gene, CDR1 is MRHNA and CDR2 is SNTAGT. V shed 3 bases and J shed 3 bases, with 12 bases lying between them. The CDR3 runs 15 residues. In nucleotides, the CDR3 is TGTGCCAGCAGTGATGGGGCAGGGGACTACAATGAGCAGTTCTTC. Translated, it gives CASSDGAGDYNEQFF.

This clone was seen only once. The gene calls are TRBV4-1 and TRBJ2-1; possibly TRBD1 for D (6 bases). CDR3 size: 15 residues. CDR1 and CDR2 (germline): MGHRA, YSYEKL. Trimming left V 3 bases short and J 7 bases short, with 16 bases between. CDR3: CASSHLSTGRNEQFF. CDR3 bases: TGCGCCAGCAGCCACCTCAGCACAGGGAGAAATGAGCAGTTCTTC.

The chain uses TRBV7-2 and TRBJ2-5; possible D gene TRBD1, 6 bases. Germline CDR1 and CDR2: SGHTA and FQGNSA. V was pared by 1 base and J by 3 bases, with 12 bases between. The length of the CDR3 is 15 residues. CDR3 DNA sequence: TGTGCCAGCAGCTTAGGCCAACAGGGCGAAGAGACCCAGTACTTC. Amino acids: CASSLGQQGEETQYF.